The entry below gives a single T cell receptor (beta chain) sequence along with its context. The antigen remains undetermined. Both 60 Vbeta primers and 13 Jbeta primers went into the PCR. Repertoires were generated with immunoSEQ multiplex PCR, while TCRdb's copy carries only in-frame clones and drops some. The repertoire has around 160,000 clones, approximately 79% of them found once; the top ten carry approximately 6.9%. These data are taken from a study of cytomegalovirus exposure and HLA in healthy donors. Notes on the study in general: Available immune exposure information was restricted to CMV serostatus only.

Germline V gene sequence: CDR1 MDHEN, CDR2 SYDVKM. The ends lost 5 bases at V and 5 bases at J; junction bases unmatched: 13. This CDR3 spans 16 amino acids. Sequenced sample: PBMCs. The clonotype was recovered from a woman aged 40-49 years in good health and CMV-seropositive. The rearrangement uses TRBV28 and TRBJ2-7, with TRBD1 matching 9 bases. The CDR3, as DNA: TGTGCCAGCAGTCGGAACCCCGGGACAGGGAGACACGAGCAGTACTTC. Its protein is CASSRNPGTGRHEQYF. The full variable domain, its missing parts supplied by reference TRBV28 and TRBJ2-7, is DVKVTQSSRYLVKRTGEKVFLECVQDMDHENMFWYRQDPGLGLRLIYFSYDVKMKEKGDIPEGYSVSREKKERFSLILESASTNQTSMYLCASSRNPGTGRHEQYFGPGTRLTVT.